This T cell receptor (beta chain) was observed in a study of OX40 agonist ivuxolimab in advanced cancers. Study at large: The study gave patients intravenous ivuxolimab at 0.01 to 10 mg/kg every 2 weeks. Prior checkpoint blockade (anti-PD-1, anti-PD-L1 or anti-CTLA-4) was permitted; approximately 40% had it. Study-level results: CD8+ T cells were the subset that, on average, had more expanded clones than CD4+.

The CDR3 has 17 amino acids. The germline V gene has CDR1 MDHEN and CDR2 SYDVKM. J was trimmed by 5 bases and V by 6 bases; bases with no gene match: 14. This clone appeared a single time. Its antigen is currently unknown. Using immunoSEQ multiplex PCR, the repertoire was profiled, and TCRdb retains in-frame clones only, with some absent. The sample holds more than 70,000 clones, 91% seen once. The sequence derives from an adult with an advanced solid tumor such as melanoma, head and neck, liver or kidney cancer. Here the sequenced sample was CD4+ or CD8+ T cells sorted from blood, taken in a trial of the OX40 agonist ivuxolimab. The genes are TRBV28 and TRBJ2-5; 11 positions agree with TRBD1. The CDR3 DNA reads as TGTGCCAGCAGCCTGCAGGACAGGGGGCGCCTGGGGGAGACCCAGTACTTC. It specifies CASSLQDRGRLGETQYF.